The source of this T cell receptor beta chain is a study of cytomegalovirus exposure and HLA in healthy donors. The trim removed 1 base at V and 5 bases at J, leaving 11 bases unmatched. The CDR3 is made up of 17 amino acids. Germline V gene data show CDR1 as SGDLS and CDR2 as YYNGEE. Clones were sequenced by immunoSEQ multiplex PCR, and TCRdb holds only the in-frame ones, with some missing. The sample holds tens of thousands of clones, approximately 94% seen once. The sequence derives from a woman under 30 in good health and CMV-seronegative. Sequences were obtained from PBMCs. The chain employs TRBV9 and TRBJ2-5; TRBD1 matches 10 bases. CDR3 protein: CASSVSAGTGVRETQYF. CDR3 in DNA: TGTGCCAGCAGCGTATCAGCCGGGACAGGGGTCCGGGAGACCCAGTACTTC. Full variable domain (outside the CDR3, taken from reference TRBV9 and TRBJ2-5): DSGVTQTPKHLITATGQRVTLRCSPRSGDLSVYWYQQSLDQGLQFLIQYYNGEERAKGNILERFSAQQFPDLHSELNLSSLELGDSALYFCASSVSAGTGVRETQYFGPGTRLLVL.